The 16 T cell receptor beta chains in this list originate from one sample, sequenced in a study of vaccination effects on CD4 cells after COVID-19 (dated by TCRdb to between 2021 and 2022). To prepare the library, the immunoSEQ multiplex PCR assay was applied. TCRdb provides this immuneACCESS table in a form limited to in-frame rearrangements. Some clones are lacking; in checked studies, under half of them reflect an unresolved V gene, and why the rest are absent is not known. A total of tens of thousands of clones appear in this sample, more than 60% of them only once. The ten largest clones take up over 35% of the sample. In the ViraFEST assay, PBMC were stimulated with viral peptide pools, and antigen-specific CD4+ T cell clonotypes were then identified by expansion using TCR sequencing. After roughly 11 days of culture, CD4+ T cells were isolated with the EasySep CD4+ T cell isolation kit. Convalescent patients had PCR-confirmed SARS-CoV-2 infection between March and December 2020, before Alpha, Beta and Delta variants emerged in the United States.

These TCRs are of unknown antigen specificity. Sample: CD4+ T cells from PBMCs cultured with a peptide pool, taken before COVID-19 vaccination. These TCRs come from a human donor who had a prior SARS-CoV-2 infection.

In this sample, this clone turned up a few times. The chain uses TRBV15 and TRBJ1-5; 7 nucleotides match TRBD1. The junction had 10 bases not matched to a gene; V was cut back by 3 bases and J by 5 bases. There are 16 residues in the CDR3. In germline, CDR1 is LNHNV, CDR2 YYDKDF (reference sequence). The CDR3 is CATSRPQTGRYQPQHF. The CDR3 DNA reads as TGTGCCACCAGCAGGCCACAGACAGGGCGTTATCAGCCCCAGCATTTT.

This chain uses TRBV2 with TRBJ1-2, with D hard to call. V was shortened by 4 bases and J by 0 bases, with 12 bases between the two germline ends. From germline, CDR1 is SNHLY and CDR2 FYNNEI. The CDR3 is 15 amino acids. Written as DNA, the CDR3 is TGTGCCAGCAGTGGGTTAGAACGAGCTAACTATGGCTACACCTTC. Translating gives CASSGLERANYGYTF.

This chain links TRBV12-5 with TRBJ2-7, with 7 bases that match TRBD1. Losses at the gene ends were 7 bases for V and 2 bases for J; bases not matched to a gene: 11. CDR1 LGHNT and CDR2 FRNRAP come from the germline V gene. The CDR3 has 15 amino acids. CDR3 DNA sequence: TGTGCTAGTGCCCTAAACCCGGGACAGCCCTACGAGCAGTACTTC. Protein sequence: CASALNPGQPYEQYF.

The rearrangement uses TRBV19 and TRBJ1-6, with D possibly TRBD1 on 5 matching bases. The CDR3 length is 13 residues. The germline gives CDR1 LNHDA, CDR2 SQIVND (reference sequence). Trimming left V 3 bases short and J 7 bases short, with 7 bases between. CDR3 in DNA: TGTGCCAGTAGTATTGGGGCGAATTCACCCCTCCACTTT. Its translation: CASSIGANSPLHF.

The V call is TRBV6-1, the J call TRBJ1-1; D gene unclear. CDR1 MNHNS and CDR2 SASEGT come from the germline V gene. The CDR3 contains 15 residues. The ends were cut back, 2 bases at V and 1 base at J, with 11 bases in the middle. CDR3 residues: CASSEIPHRNTEAFF. CDR3 bases: TGTGCCAGCAGTGAAATTCCCCACAGGAACACTGAAGCTTTCTTT.

The genes are TRBV5-1 and TRBJ2-7; 11 bases line up with TRBD2. This CDR3 contains 17 residues. Germline values: CDR1 SGHRS, CDR2 YFSETQ. Trimming took 3 bases from V and 5 from J; bases not matched to a gene: 13. The CDR3 is CASSWRLAGTPGDEQYF. The CDR3 DNA reads TGCGCCAGCAGCTGGAGACTAGCGGGGACTCCCGGGGACGAGCAGTACTTC.

This clone was counted between two and nine times. The chain uses TRBV4-1 and TRBJ2-2, with TRBD2 matching over 9 bases. The germline gives CDR1 MGHRA, CDR2 YSYEKL. J lost 5 bases, V lost 1 base, and 8 bases had no gene match. The CDR3 is 17 residues long. CDR3 nucleotide sequence: TGCGCCAGCAGCCAAGCGCTAGCGGGGTTTGGGACCGGGGAGCTGTTTTTT. Encoded protein: CASSQALAGFGTGELFF.

This clone has just one count. The V and J genes are TRBV7-2 and TRBJ2-2, with D maybe TRBD2 (6 bases). The CDR3 extends over 18 amino acids. The germline V and J ends were trimmed by 0 bases and 4 bases, with 18 bases remaining between them. In germline, CDR1 is SGHTA, CDR2 FQGNSA. This chain's CDR3 is CASSLARGRLGFTGELFF. The CDR3 nucleotides read TGTGCCAGCAGCTTAGCGAGAGGGAGACTAGGGTTCACCGGGGAGCTGTTTTTT.

The CDR3 DNA follows: TGTGCCAGCCAAGGGGGTAGGAACTATGGCTACACCTTC. It codes for CASQGGRNYGYTF. The gene calls are TRBV12-3 or TRBV12-4 and TRBJ1-2; possibly TRBD1 for D (6 bases). Trimming shortened V by 8 bases and J by 2 bases, and 12 bases separated the two germline ends. This CDR3 has 13 amino acids.

About this clone: At the DNA level, this CDR3 is encoded by other sequences in the same sample as well. CDR3 loop: CASSPRAAVRADTQYF. The CDR3 DNA is TGTGCCAGCAGCCCGCGGGCTGCTGTCAGGGCAGATACGCAGTATTTT. The chain links TRBV14 to TRBJ2-3; D possibly uses TRBD1 or TRBD2 (5 bases each). The length of the CDR3 is 16 residues. Germline-derived CDR1 and CDR2 are SGHDN and FVKESK. V was pared by 4 bases and J by 4 bases, with 18 bases between. Full variable domain (remainder filled in from reference TRBV14 and TRBJ2-3): EAGVTQFPSHSVIEKGQTVTLRCDPISGHDNLYWYRRVMGKEIKFLLHFVKESKQDESGMPNNRFLAERTGGTYSTLKVQPAELEDSGVYFCASSPRAAVRADTQYFGPGTRLTVL.

The chain recombines TRBV6-5 with TRBJ2-5, with D possibly being TRBD1 (5 bases). Germline-derived CDR1 and CDR2 are MNHEY and SVGAGI. Trimming took off 7 bases at V and 10 bases at J, with 22 bases between the two ends. The CDR3 contains 14 residues. CDR3 region: CASTLLQGSEVQYF. CDR3 nucleotides: TGTGCCAGCACCCTACTCCAGGGATCCGAGGTCCAGTACTTC.

Only one count was recorded for this clone. V gene TRBV5-1 combines with J gene TRBJ1-4; D is unresolved. CDR1 and CDR2 (germline): SGHRS, YFSETQ. Trimming removed 2 bases at V and 7 bases at J, with 12 bases between. This CDR3 region has 14 residues. As DNA, the CDR3 is TGCGCCAGCAGCTTATTATCAGGAGGTGAAAAACTGTTTTTT. Protein: CASSLLSGGEKLFF.

The V and J genes are TRBV7-6 and TRBJ2-1, with TRBD1 as a possible D gene (5 bases). Trimming removed 2 bases at V and 3 bases at J, with 11 bases between. Germline values: CDR1 SGHVS, CDR2 FNYEAQ. The CDR3 extends over 15 amino acids. As DNA, the CDR3 is TGTGCCAGCAGCTTACGTCAGGGCTTCTACAATGAGCAGTTCTTC. Translated: CASSLRQGFYNEQFF.

J is TRBJ1-1 and V is TRBV18; 7 positions agree with TRBD1. Germline loops: CDR1 KGHSH, CDR2 LQKENI. With V trimmed by 2 bases and J by 11 bases, 8 bases remained unmatched. This CDR3 contains 13 residues. Written as DNA, the CDR3 is TGTGCCAGCTCACCAAATCGTAACAGGGGCGCTTTCTTT. Translating it yields CASSPNRNRGAFF.

The chain joins TRBV3-1 (or the pseudogene TRBV3-2) to TRBJ2-6, with D hard to call. Deletions cut 0 bases from V and 1 base from J, with 4 bases between. Germline-derived CDR1 and CDR2 are LGHDT and YNNKEL (reference sequence). The CDR3 runs to 15 residues. CDR3 in DNA: TGTGCCAGCAGCCAAGAGGGATCTGGGGCCAACGTCCTGACTTTC. This sequence encodes CASSQEGSGANVLTF.

The rearrangement uses TRBV15 and TRBJ1-1, with D perhaps TRBD1 (5 bases). This CDR3 has 15 amino acids. The germline V gene has CDR1 LNHNV and CDR2 YYDKDF (reference sequence). Trimming cost V 5 bases and J 0 bases, with 13 bases left between them. DNA of the CDR3: TGTGCCACCAGCTGGGGCTCTATAATGAACACTGAAGCTTTCTTT. Translation: CATSWGSIMNTEAFF.